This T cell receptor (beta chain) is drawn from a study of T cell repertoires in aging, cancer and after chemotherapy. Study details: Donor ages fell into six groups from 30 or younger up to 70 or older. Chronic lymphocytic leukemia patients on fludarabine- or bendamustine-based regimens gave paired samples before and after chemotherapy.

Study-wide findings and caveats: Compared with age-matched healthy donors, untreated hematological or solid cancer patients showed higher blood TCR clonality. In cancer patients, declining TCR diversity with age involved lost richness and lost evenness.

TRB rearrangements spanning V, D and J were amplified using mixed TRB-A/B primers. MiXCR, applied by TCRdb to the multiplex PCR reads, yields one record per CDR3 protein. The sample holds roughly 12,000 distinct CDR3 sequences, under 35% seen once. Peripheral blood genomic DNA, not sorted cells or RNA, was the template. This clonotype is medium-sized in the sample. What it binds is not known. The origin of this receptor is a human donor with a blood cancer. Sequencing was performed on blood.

The CDR3 DNA reads as TGTGCCAGCTCACCCGGGACAGGGTCTGAGACCCAGTACTTC. As protein: CASSPGTGSETQYF. The V gene is TRBV18, the J gene TRBJ2-5, with 9 bases matching TRBD1. This CDR3 contains 14 residues. The V gene end was trimmed by 3 bases and the J gene end by 5 bases; junction bases not matched to a gene: 4. Germline V CDR1 and CDR2: KGHSH, LQKENI.